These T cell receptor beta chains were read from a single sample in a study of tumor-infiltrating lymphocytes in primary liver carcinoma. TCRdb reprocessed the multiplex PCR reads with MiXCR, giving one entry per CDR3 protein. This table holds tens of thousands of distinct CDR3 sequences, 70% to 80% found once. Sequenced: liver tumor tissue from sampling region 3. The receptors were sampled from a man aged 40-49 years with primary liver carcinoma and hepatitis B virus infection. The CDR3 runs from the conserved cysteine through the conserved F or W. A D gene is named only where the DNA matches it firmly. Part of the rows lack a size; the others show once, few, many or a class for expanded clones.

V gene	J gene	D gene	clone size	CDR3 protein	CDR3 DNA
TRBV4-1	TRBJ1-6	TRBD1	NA	CASPLPGQSNSPLHF	TGCGCCAGCCCCCTCCCGGGACAGAGTAATTCACCCCTCCACTTT
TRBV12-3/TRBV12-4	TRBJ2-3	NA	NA	CASSLRTGGLSIGVNQPQYF	TGTGCCAGCAGCCTAAGGACGGGGGGCTTAAGCATCGGGGTCAATCAGCCCCAGTATTTT
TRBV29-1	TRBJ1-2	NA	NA	CNVQAPGVGGYTF	TGCAACGTTCAAGCACCAGGAGTTGGTGGCTACACCTTC
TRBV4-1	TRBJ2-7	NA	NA	CASSLARRGYEQYF	TGCGCCAGCAGTCTAGCCCGACGAGGCTACGAGCAGTACTTC
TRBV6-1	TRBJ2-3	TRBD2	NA	CAGGQPASGPYSTDTQYF	TGTGCCGGCGGTCAACCAGCTAGCGGGCCGTATAGTACAGATACGCAGTATTTT
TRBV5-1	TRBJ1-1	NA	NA	CASTLGGCSSEAFF	TGCGCCAGCACCTTGGGGGGATGCTCGAGTGAAGCTTTCTTT
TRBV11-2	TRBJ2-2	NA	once	CVSSLDRGGVHPYTGELFF	TGTGTCAGTAGCTTAGATCGAGGGGGAGTGCACCCGTACACCGGGGAGCTGTTTTTT
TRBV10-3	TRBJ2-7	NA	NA	CAISGVADHEQYF	TGTGCCATCAGTGGGGTGGCGGACCACGAGCAGTACTTC
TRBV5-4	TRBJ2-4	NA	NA	CASSLRGGNIEYF	TGCGCCAGCAGCTTGAGAGGGGGAAACATTGAGTACTTC
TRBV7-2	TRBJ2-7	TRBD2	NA	CASSLTGTSGGNPLYEQYF	TGTGCCAGCAGCTTAACCGGGACTAGCGGGGGGAACCCCCTCTACGAGCAGTACTTC
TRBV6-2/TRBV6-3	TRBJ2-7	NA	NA	CANSYPDMEKGEQYF	TGTGCGAACAGTTACCCCGACATGGAAAAAGGCGAGCAGTACTTC
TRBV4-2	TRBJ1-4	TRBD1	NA	CVSSPTDRETRRLFF	TGTGTCAGTAGCCCCACGGACAGGGAGACAAGAAGACTGTTTTTT
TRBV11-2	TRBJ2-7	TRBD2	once	CACGTGLEGPYEQYF	TGTGCCTGCGGAACTGGACTAGAGGGCCCCTACGAGCAGTACTTC
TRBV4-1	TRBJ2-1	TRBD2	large	CASSQAGGYNEQFF	TGCGCCAGCAGCCAGGCGGGAGGGTACAATGAGCAGTTCTTC
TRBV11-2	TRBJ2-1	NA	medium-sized	CASSRSGSDNEQFF	TGTGCCAGCAGCCGAAGCGGATCTGACAATGAGCAGTTCTTC
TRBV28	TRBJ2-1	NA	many	CASSTLTEQFF	TGTGCCAGCAGTACATTGACAGAGCAGTTCTTC